The sequence of this T cell receptor beta chain was determined in a study of T cell responses to AZD1222 COVID-19 vaccine. Study overall: Analyses pooled second doses at about 4 or about 12 weeks.

V lost 0 bases to trimming and J lost 2 bases; unmatched junction nucleotides: 7. The V gene's germline CDR1 is SGHNT and CDR2 YYREEE (reference sequence). This CDR3 contains 16 residues. Sequencing used immunoSEQ multiplex PCR; TCRdb keeps in-frame clones, though not all of them. The data contain 150,000 or so clones, around 93% of them singletons. V gene TRBV5-4 combines with J gene TRBJ1-2; 7 nucleotides match TRBD1. The origin of this receptor is an adult in good health. The sequencing here drew on peripheral blood, taken on day 0 of AZD1222 vaccination. The DNA for the CDR3 is TGTGCCAGCAGCTTGGCCGGAGGGGGCGCAAACTATGGCTACACCTTC. Amino acid sequence: CASSLAGGGANYGYTF.